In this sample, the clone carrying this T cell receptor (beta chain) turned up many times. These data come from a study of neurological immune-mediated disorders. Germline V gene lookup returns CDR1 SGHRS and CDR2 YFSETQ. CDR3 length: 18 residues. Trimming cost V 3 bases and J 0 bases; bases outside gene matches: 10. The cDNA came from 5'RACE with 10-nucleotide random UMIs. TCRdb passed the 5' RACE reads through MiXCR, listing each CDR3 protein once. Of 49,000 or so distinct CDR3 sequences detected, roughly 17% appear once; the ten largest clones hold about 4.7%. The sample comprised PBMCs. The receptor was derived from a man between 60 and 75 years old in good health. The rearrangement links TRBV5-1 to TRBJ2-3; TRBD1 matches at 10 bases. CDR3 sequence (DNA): TGCGCCAGCAGCTCACCCCGCGGGACAGGGGTCAGCACAGATACGCAGTATTTT. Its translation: CASSSPRGTGVSTDTQYF.